Below, 23 T cell receptor beta chains from the same sample are listed, as sequenced in a study of blood T cell repertoires in COVID-19. TCRdb keeps only in-frame clones here, not all; method: immunoSEQ multiplex PCR. The data contain under 250,000 clones, roughly 80% of them singletons. The sequencing sample was made of peripheral blood. These receptors all stem from a woman over 75 with acute or convalescent COVID-19.

Comments on this clone: The junction shows a germline mismatch at one end, possibly a read error. The V and J genes are TRBV12-5 and TRBJ2-7; no definite D call. CDR1 and CDR2 from the germline V gene are LGHNT and FRNRAP. The CDR3 is 14 amino acids. CDR3 sequence (DNA): TGTGCTAGCGGTTTGGTGTATGATTTGCGCGAGCAGTACTTC. This encodes CASGLVYDLREQYF.

The chain couples TRBV11-1 to TRBJ2-7; 11 positions agree with TRBD2. Germline trimming cut 5 bases from V and 4 bases from J; bases unmatched to any gene: 7. Germline values: CDR1 SGHAT, CDR2 FQDESV (reference sequence). This CDR3 is built from 15 residues. The CDR3 reads CASSPRTSGFYEQYF. The CDR3 DNA reads TGTGCCAGCAGCCCCCGGACTAGCGGGTTTTACGAGCAGTACTTC.

The chain has TRBV5-5 and TRBJ2-2, with 8 bases aligning to TRBD2. CDR1 is SGHKS and CDR2 is YYEKEE in the germline V gene (reference sequence). This CDR3 comprises 16 residues. V shed 0 bases, J shed 7 bases, and the junction held 8 bases outside the gene matches. The CDR3 here is CASSLAGTSVLGELFF. Here the CDR3 DNA reads TGTGCCAGCAGCTTGGCGGGGACTAGTGTTCTCGGGGAGCTGTTTTTT.

This chain connects TRBV19 to TRBJ1-5; 12 bases align to TRBD1. With V trimmed by 9 bases and J by 7 bases, 7 bases remained unmatched. From germline, CDR1 is LNHDA and CDR2 SQIVND (reference sequence). CDR3 length: 14 residues. CDR3 sequence reads: CASAGTGGHQPQHF. The CDR3 DNA follows: TGTGCCAGCGCCGGGACAGGGGGCCACCAGCCCCAGCATTTT.

The rearrangement links TRBV28 to TRBJ1-1; perhaps TRBD1 as D (5 bases). CDR3 length: 16 amino acids. The V gene's germline CDR1 is MDHEN and CDR2 SYDVKM. V shed 3 bases and J shed 1 base, with 15 bases lying between them. The CDR3 DNA follows: TGTGCCAGCAGTTTGGAGGGGAAAATTCCGAACACTGAAGCTTTCTTT. Its protein is CASSLEGKIPNTEAFF.

The chain recombines TRBV4-1 with TRBJ1-6; a weak D match, TRBD1 (6 bases). The V end was cut by 1 base, the J end by 10 bases, with 14 bases between. This CDR3 is built from 15 residues. Germline V gives CDR1 MGHRA, CDR2 YSYEKL. The DNA for the CDR3 is TGCGCCAGCAGCCAAGGCTCGGGACATGCCTCACCCCTCCACTTT. The encoded protein is CASSQGSGHASPLHF.

The chain has TRBV6-5 and TRBJ2-3, with 10 bases fitting TRBD2. Germline CDR1 and CDR2: MNHEY and SVGAGI. The CDR3 contains 15 residues. V dropped 5 bases and J dropped 2; count of bases not matched to a gene: 4. The CDR3 loop is CASSPLAGYTDTQYF. The DNA of the CDR3 is TGTGCCAGCAGTCCACTAGCGGGATACACAGATACGCAGTATTTT.

The chain's CDR3 is CASSPDRGASGNTIYF. CDR3 bases: TGTGCCAGCAGCCCAGACAGGGGCGCCTCTGGAAACACCATATATTTT. The chain is built from TRBV13 and TRBJ1-3; 8 bases are shared with TRBD1. With 5 bases clipped from V and 0 bases from J, the junction kept 6 bases outside the gene matches. The CDR3 has 16 residues. Germline values: CDR1 PRHDT, CDR2 FYEKMQ (reference sequence).

This chain connects TRBV2 to TRBJ1-6; 8 bases match TRBD1. The length of the CDR3 is 13 residues. The ends lost 6 bases at V and 10 bases at J; junction bases unmatched: 5. Germline V CDR1 and CDR2: SNHLY, FYNNEI. CDR3 DNA: TGTGCCAGCAGACAGGGGGTGGGGTCACCCCTCCACTTT. Protein sequence: CASRQGVGSPLHF.

The CDR3 DNA is TGTGCCAGCAGTCCAGGGATACGGTCCGGGGAGCTGTTTTTT. This sequence encodes CASSPGIRSGELFF. This chain uses TRBV28 with TRBJ2-2, with a weak D call TRBD1 (5 bases). This CDR3 region has 14 residues. From germline, CDR1 is MDHEN and CDR2 SYDVKM. The V end lost 5 bases, the J end lost 6 bases, and 13 bases lay between the germline ends. Combining the CDR3 with reference TRBV28 and TRBJ2-2 gives the whole variable domain DVKVTQSSRYLVKRTGEKVFLECVQDMDHENMFWYRQDPGLGLRLIYFSYDVKMKEKGDIPEGYSVSREKKERFSLILESASTNQTSMYLCASSPGIRSGELFFGEGSRLTVL.

The chain joins TRBV12-5 to TRBJ1-1; D is perhaps TRBD1 (5 bases). Germline V gene data show CDR1 as LGHNT and CDR2 as FRNRAP. This CDR3 has 14 residues. Trimming took off 1 base at V and 0 bases at J, with 6 bases between the two ends. The CDR3 region is CASGLEGLNTEAFF. The CDR3 nucleotides are TGTGCTAGTGGTTTGGAGGGGTTGAACACTGAAGCTTTCTTT.

The genes are TRBV5-1 and TRBJ2-3, with 9 bases matching TRBD2. Germline CDR1 SGHRS, CDR2 YFSETQ. CDR3 length: 18 amino acids. The V segment lost 2 bases and the J segment 0 bases; nucleotides outside the gene matches: 10. The CDR3 loop reads CASSFLAGPPSSTDTQYF. The DNA for the CDR3 is TGCGCCAGCAGCTTCCTAGCGGGACCCCCATCTAGCACAGATACGCAGTATTTT.

This clone was counted between two and nine times. V is TRBV9 and J is TRBJ1-6; the D is unclear. The V gene's germline CDR1 is SGDLS and CDR2 YYNGEE. V dropped 0 bases and J dropped 4 bases, with 8 bases sitting between them. CDR3 size: 15 residues. CDR3 in amino acids: CASSVETAYNSPLHF. In DNA form, the CDR3 reads TGTGCCAGCAGCGTAGAAACAGCTTATAATTCACCCCTCCACTTT. Full variable domain (outside the CDR3, taken from reference TRBV9 and TRBJ1-6): DSGVTQTPKHLITATGQRVTLRCSPRSGDLSVYWYQQSLDQGLQFLIQYYNGEERAKGNILERFSAQQFPDLHSELNLSSLELGDSALYFCASSVETAYNSPLHFGNGTRLTVT.

The V call is TRBV18, the J call TRBJ1-2; 7 bases are a match to TRBD1. The CDR3 has 13 residues. V lost 2 bases and J lost 3; bases outside the gene matches: 0. Germline loops: CDR1 KGHSH, CDR2 LQKENI. CDR3 sequence: CASSPDRDYGYTF. CDR3 bases: TGTGCCAGCTCACCAGACAGGGACTATGGCTACACCTTC.

The J gene is TRBJ2-1, the V gene TRBV7-7; D perhaps matches TRBD1 (5 bases). Trimming removed 5 bases from V and 3 bases from J, with 8 bases in between. CDR3 length: 13 residues. Germline assignment: CDR1 SSHAT and CDR2 FNYEAQ (reference sequence). CDR3 amino acids: CASSLDSYNEQFF. Here the CDR3 DNA reads TGTGCCAGCAGCCTCGACAGCTACAATGAGCAGTTCTTC.

This clone was found a few times. The genes are TRBV21-1 and TRBJ1-1. TRBV21-1 is a known pseudogene. CDR3 size: 14 residues. The CDR3 region is CASSKGGLVTEAFF. For the CDR3, the DNA is TGTGCCAGCAGCAAGGGAGGGTTGGTCACTGAAGCTTTCTTT.

V is TRBV14 and J is TRBJ2-1; 12 bases map to TRBD2. V shed 6 bases and J 4 bases; nucleotides not matched to a gene: 4. The germline gives CDR1 SGHDN, CDR2 FVKESK. The CDR3 spans 15 residues. CDR3 loop: CASSGLAGLYNEQFF. The DNA for the CDR3 is TGTGCCAGCAGTGGACTAGCGGGGCTATACAATGAGCAGTTCTTC.

The rearrangement links TRBV29-1 to TRBJ1-1; possibly TRBD1 for D (5 bases). Trimming removed 5 bases from V and 6 bases from J, with 10 bases in between. Germline V gene sequence: CDR1 SQVTM, CDR2 ANQGSEA. The CDR3 is 11 residues long. This CDR3 is CSVSPTAEAFF. For the CDR3, the DNA is TGCAGCGTTTCACCGACAGCTGAAGCTTTCTTT.

The rearrangement uses TRBV12-3 or TRBV12-4 and TRBJ1-2, with D unresolved. With 7 bases removed from V and 8 bases from J, the gap between germline ends came to 17 bases. CDR3 length: 13 amino acids. In DNA, the CDR3 is TGTGCCAGCACCCAAGTGGGAGGAGGCGGCTACACCTTC. Protein: CASTQVGGGGYTF.

The chain carries TRBV11-2 and TRBJ1-4; 9 positions agree with TRBD1. Germline trimming cut 0 bases from V and 8 bases from J; bases unmatched to any gene: 4. CDR3 size: 15 residues. CDR1 and CDR2 (germline): SGHAT, FQNNGV. The CDR3 here is CASSLEQGAWEKLFF. DNA of the CDR3: TGTGCCAGCAGCTTAGAACAGGGGGCTTGGGAAAAACTGTTTTTT.

This clone was found many times. CDR3 loop: CASSSPQGRRNTIYF. DNA of the CDR3: TGTGCCAGCAGCTCCCCACAGGGCAGGAGAAACACCATATATTTT. The V and J genes are TRBV5-5 and TRBJ1-3; D is perhaps TRBD1 (6 bases). Germline assignment: CDR1 SGHKS and CDR2 YYEKEE (reference sequence). The CDR3 extends over 15 amino acids. Trimming took 3 bases from V and 5 from J, leaving 15 bases between them.

The chain carries TRBV7-2 and TRBJ2-7; TRBD2 matches at 15 bases. This CDR3 has 19 residues. Germline CDR1 SGHTA, CDR2 FQGNSA. V lost 1 base to trimming and J lost 2 bases; unmatched junction nucleotides: 9. The CDR3 protein is CASSLGRTSGGALPYEQYF. The CDR3 region has the DNA TGTGCCAGCAGCTTAGGGCGGACTAGCGGGGGGGCTTTACCCTACGAGCAGTACTTC.

The CDR3 DNA reads as TGTGCCGCCTCCCCCGATCGGGGATCTAATCAGCCCCAGCATTTT. Translation gives CAASPDRGSNQPQHF. This sequence joins TRBV6-5 and TRBJ1-5; D is unclear. CDR1 and CDR2 (germline): MNHEY, SVGAGI. Trimming took 11 bases from V and 4 from J, leaving 21 bases between them. CDR3 length equals 15 residues.